This is a list of T cell receptor beta chains from one sample in a study of T cell repertoires in cytomegalovirus infection. Via MiXCR, TCRdb re-called the reads, giving one row per CDR3 protein. The sample yields about 490,000 distinct CDR3 sequences, about 11% seen once. Material: PBMCs. The receptor set was obtained from a human donor in good health (CMV status not recorded). Some clones in this sample may be carry-over from other donors' samples. Both conserved end residues are part of each CDR3. D genes are given only for firm matches. Some rows mark clone size as missing; the rest say once, few, many or name a class of expanded clone.

>TRBV9|TRBD2|few|TRBJ2-1
CASSAYDLAGMDNEQFF
TGTGCCAGCAGCGCCTATGACCTAGCGGGAATGGACAATGAGCAGTTCTTC
>TRBV10-3|-|few|TRBJ1-6
CAISESGQGEGSPLHF
TGTGCCATCAGTGAGTCTGGGCAGGGTGAAGGTTCACCCCTCCACTTT
>TRBV6-5|TRBD2|once|TRBJ2-7
CASSALAGPSYEQYF
TGTGCCAGCAGCGCACTAGCGGGCCCCTCCTACGAGCAGTACTTC
>TRBV14|-|many|TRBJ2-1
CASSPGDYAGRVIYSYNEQFF
TGTGCCAGCAGCCCAGGGGATTACGCGGGGCGCGTAATATATTCCTACAATGAGCAGTTCTTC
>TRBV19|TRBD1|many|TRBJ1-2
CASSIEGTGISYGYTF
TGTGCCAGTAGTATCGAAGGGACAGGGATCAGCTATGGCTACACCTTC
>TRBV3-1|TRBD2|few|TRBJ2-3
CASSRSTGLAGTQYF
TGTGCCAGCAGCCGCTCGACCGGACTAGCGGGCACGCAGTATTTT
>TRBV10-3|-|many|TRBJ1-3
CATRGESGNTIYF
TGTGCCACCAGGGGCGAATCTGGAAACACCATATATTTT
>TRBV20-1|TRBD1|few|TRBJ2-2
CSATDVGQDTGELFF
TGCAGTGCTACGGATGTGGGACAGGACACCGGGGAGCTGTTTTTT
>TRBV7-2|-|many|TRBJ2-3
CASSLDRSTDTQYF
TGTGCCAGCAGCTTAGACAGAAGCACAGATACGCAGTATTTT
>TRBV28|-|-|TRBJ2-7
CASTWGGPSYEQYF
TGTGCCAGCACCTGGGGCGGACCATCCTACGAGCAGTACTTC
>TRBV7-9|TRBD2|many|TRBJ2-1
CASIGLAVSSYNEQFF
TGTGCCAGCATCGGACTAGCGGTCAGCTCCTACAATGAGCAGTTCTTC